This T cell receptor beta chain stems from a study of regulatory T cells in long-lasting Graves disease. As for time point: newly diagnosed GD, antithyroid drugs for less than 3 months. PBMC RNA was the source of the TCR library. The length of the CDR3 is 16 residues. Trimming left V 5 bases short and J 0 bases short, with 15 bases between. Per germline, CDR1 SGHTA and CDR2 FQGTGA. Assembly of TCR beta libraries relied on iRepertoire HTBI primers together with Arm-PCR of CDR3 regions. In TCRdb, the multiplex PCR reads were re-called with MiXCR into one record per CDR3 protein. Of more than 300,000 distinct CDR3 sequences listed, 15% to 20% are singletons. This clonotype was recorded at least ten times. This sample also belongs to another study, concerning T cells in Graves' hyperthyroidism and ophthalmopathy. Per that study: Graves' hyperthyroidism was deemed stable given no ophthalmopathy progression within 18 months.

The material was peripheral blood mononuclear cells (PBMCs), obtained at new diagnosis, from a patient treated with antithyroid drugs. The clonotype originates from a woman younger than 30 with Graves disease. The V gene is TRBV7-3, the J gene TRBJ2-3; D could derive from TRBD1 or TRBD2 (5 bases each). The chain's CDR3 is CASSTEGRISTDTQYF. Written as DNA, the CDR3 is TGTGCCAGCAGCACCGAGGGACGGATTAGCACAGATACGCAGTATTTT.